A selection of T cell receptor beta chains follows, all from one sample in a study of human versus mouse CDR3 diversity and MHC coevolution. Only in-frame clones appear in the TCRdb table, and some are missing; sequencing was by immunoSEQ multiplex PCR. This sample yields around 74,000 clones, of which 85% to 95% are seen a single time; more than 0.13% belongs to the top ten. The sequenced sample was naive CD4+ T cells from blood. The receptors were gathered from a person between 25 and 69 years old in good health. Both conserved end residues are part of each CDR3. A D gene is named only where the DNA matches it firmly. Some rows have no size entry. The others give once, few or many, or a class for an expanded clone.

-	TRBV6-5	TRBJ1-3	few	CASSDSSGNTIYF	TGTGCCAGCAGCGACAGCTCTGGAAACACCATATATTTT
-	TRBV5-8	TRBJ1-6	-	CASSKTGSSYNSPLHF	TGTGCCAGCAGCAAAACAGGGAGCTCCTATAATTCACCCCTCCACTTT
-	TRBV6-5	TRBJ2-7	-	CASRTSGPSSYEQYF	TGTGCCAGCAGGACCTCGGGTCCATCCTCCTACGAGCAGTACTTC
-	TRBV11-2	TRBJ1-2	-	CASSFRGQTNYGYTF	TGTGCCAGCAGCTTCAGGGGCCAAACTAACTATGGCTACACCTTC
-	TRBV19	TRBJ1-5	-	CASKPQGYSNQPQHF	TGTGCCAGTAAACCACAGGGCTATAGCAATCAGCCCCAGCATTTT
-	TRBV25-1	TRBJ2-1	-	CASSQAGTEQFF	TGTGCCAGCAGCCAGGCAGGTACCGAGCAGTTCTTC
TRBD1	TRBV11-3	TRBJ2-5	-	CASSPDRGETQYF	TGTGCCAGCAGCCCCGACAGGGGGGAGACCCAGTACTTC
TRBD1	TRBV7-3	TRBJ2-1	-	CASSLEGQGYNEQFF	TGTGCCAGCAGCTTGGAGGGACAGGGGTATAATGAGCAGTTCTTC
TRBD1	TRBV27	TRBJ1-5	-	CASSSLTTGISNQPQHF	TGTGCCAGCAGCTCTTTAACGACAGGGATCAGCAATCAGCCCCAGCATTTT
TRBD1	TRBV19	TRBJ2-2	once	CASSIDRGLTGELFF	TGTGCCAGTAGTATAGACAGGGGGCTTACCGGGGAGCTGTTTTTT
-	TRBV15	TRBJ2-5	-	CATSRVYREMKETQYF	TGTGCCACCAGCAGAGTCTACAGGGAGATGAAAGAGACCCAGTACTTC
-	TRBV19	TRBJ2-5	-	CASRHKGGQETQYF	TGTGCCAGTAGACACAAAGGGGGCCAAGAGACCCAGTACTTC
TRBD1	TRBV30	TRBJ1-6	-	CAWSGPGTGNSPLHF	TGTGCCTGGAGTGGACCGGGGACAGGAAATTCACCCCTCCACTTT
TRBD2	TRBV11-2	TRBJ2-7	-	CASSSSGGAYEQYF	TGTGCCAGCAGCTCCAGCGGGGGGGCCTACGAGCAGTACTTC
TRBD1	TRBV19	TRBJ2-7	-	CASSHRDRPYEQYF	TGTGCCAGTAGTCACCGGGACAGACCCTACGAGCAGTACTTC
TRBD2	TRBV29-1	TRBJ2-2	-	CSAAPVTSGSYTGELFF	TGCAGCGCCGCCCCGGTGACTAGCGGGAGTTACACCGGGGAGCTGTTTTTT
-	TRBV7-9	TRBJ1-2	-	CASSLPGGYRGYTF	TGTGCCAGCAGCTTACCGGGAGGCTATAGGGGCTACACCTTC
-	TRBV27	TRBJ1-2	-	CASSSGGGYYGYTF	TGTGCCAGCAGTTCCGGGGGAGGGTATTATGGCTACACCTTC
TRBD2	TRBV18	TRBJ2-7	once	CASRITSGRPYEQYF	TGTGCCAGCCGGATCACTAGCGGGAGGCCATACGAGCAGTACTTC
TRBD1	TRBV5-6	TRBJ2-3	-	CVSNTQGADTQYF	TGTGTCAGCAACACGCAGGGGGCGGATACGCAGTATTTT
-	TRBV6-6	TRBJ2-7	-	CASSNRHLYEQYF	TGTGCCAGCAGTAACCGACATCTCTACGAGCAGTACTTC
-	TRBV5-5	TRBJ1-4	-	CASSPIRVSEKLFF	TGTGCCAGCAGCCCGATCCGGGTATCTGAAAAACTGTTTTTT
-	TRBV6-1	TRBJ1-3	once	CASSVQGAMGNTIYF	TGTGCCAGCAGTGTACAGGGAGCCATGGGAAACACCATATATTTT
-	TRBV27	TRBJ2-7	-	CASGKGQGLGEYF	TGTGCCAGCGGTAAGGGACAGGGACTAGGGGAGTACTTC
TRBD1	TRBV5-1	TRBJ2-3	-	CASSLGQGNTDTQYF	TGCGCCAGCAGCTTGGGACAGGGGAACACAGATACGCAGTATTTT
TRBD2	TRBV18	TRBJ2-3	-	CASSPPRLSGRAFRDTQYF	TGTGCCAGCTCACCCCCACGGCTTAGCGGGAGGGCCTTTAGAGATACGCAGTATTTT
TRBD2	TRBV7-6	TRBJ2-7	once	CASSSRPGLAGEQQYF	TGTGCCAGCAGCTCTCGACCGGGACTAGCGGGAGAGCAGCAGTACTTC